This T cell receptor (beta chain) was identified during a study of T-cell reconstitution after alpha-beta-depleted transplantation in children. Deletions cut 1 base from V and 4 bases from J, with 8 bases between. The CDR3 consists of 14 residues. Unique molecular identifiers were incorporated when the TCRbeta library was constructed. TCRdb itself ran the PCR reads through MiXCR, one entry per CDR3 protein. This sample has hundreds of thousands of distinct CDR3 sequences, with over 9.5% found just once. The sample consisted of PBMCs, taken before TCRalphabeta/CD19-depleted stem cell transplant. This chain links TRBV12-3 or TRBV12-4 with TRBJ2-1; D is unresolved. This sequence originates from a child aged 2 to 15 with inherited bone marrow failure, due to receive a stem cell transplant. In DNA form, the CDR3 reads TGTGCCAGCAGTTTAGACCCCCATTACAATGAGCAGTTCTTC. Protein: CASSLDPHYNEQFF.